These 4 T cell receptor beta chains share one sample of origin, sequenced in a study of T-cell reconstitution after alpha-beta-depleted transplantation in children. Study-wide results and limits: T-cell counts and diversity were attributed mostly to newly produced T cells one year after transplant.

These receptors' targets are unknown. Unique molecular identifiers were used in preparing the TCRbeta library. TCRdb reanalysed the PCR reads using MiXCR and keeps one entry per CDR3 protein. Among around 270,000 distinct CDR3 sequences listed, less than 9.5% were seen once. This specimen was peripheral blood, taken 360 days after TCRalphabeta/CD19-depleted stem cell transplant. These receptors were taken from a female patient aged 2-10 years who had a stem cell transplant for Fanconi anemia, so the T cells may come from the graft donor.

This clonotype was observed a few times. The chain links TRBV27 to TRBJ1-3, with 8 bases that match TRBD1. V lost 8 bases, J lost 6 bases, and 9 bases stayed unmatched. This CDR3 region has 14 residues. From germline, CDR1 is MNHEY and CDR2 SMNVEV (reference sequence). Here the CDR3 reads CASGKDRGENTIYF. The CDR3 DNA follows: TGTGCCAGCGGGAAAGACAGGGGTGAAAACACCATATATTTT.

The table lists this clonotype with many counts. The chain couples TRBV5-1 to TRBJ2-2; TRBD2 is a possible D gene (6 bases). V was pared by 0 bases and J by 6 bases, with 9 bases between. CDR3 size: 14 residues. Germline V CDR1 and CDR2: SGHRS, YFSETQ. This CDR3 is CASSLGRGAGELFF. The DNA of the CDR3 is TGCGCCAGCAGCTTGGGCCGCGGGGCCGGGGAGCTGTTTTTT.

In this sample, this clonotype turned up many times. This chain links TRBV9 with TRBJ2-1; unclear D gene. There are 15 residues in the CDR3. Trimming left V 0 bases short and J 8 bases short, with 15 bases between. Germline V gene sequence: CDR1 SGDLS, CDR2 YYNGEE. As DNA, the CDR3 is TGTGCCAGCAGCGTAGCCCCCGGGTCTATCCATGAGCAGTTCTTC. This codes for CASSVAPGSIHEQFF.

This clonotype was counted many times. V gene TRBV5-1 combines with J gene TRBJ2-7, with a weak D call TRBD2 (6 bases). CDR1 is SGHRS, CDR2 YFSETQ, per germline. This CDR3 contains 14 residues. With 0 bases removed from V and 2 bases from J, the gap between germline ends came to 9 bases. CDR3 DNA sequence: TGCGCCAGCAGCTTGGACGGGAGCACCTACGAGCAGTACTTC. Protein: CASSLDGSTYEQYF.